The TCR beta chain described here comes from a study of shared clonotypes between healthy human individuals. The overall study: CD4 naive and CD4 memory each took three plates per donor, while CD8 naive took two and CD8 memory one.

Study-wide results and caveats: Represented diversity (both genetic and exposure-history) was limited by the small number of donors.

With respect to this clone: Its specificity is unknown.

TCRdb's copy holds only in-frame clones and misses some; the assay was immunoSEQ multiplex PCR. Here the sample spans 2 million to 2.5 million clones, 85% to 95% being singletons. The V gene lost 2 bases and the J gene lost 4 bases, with 6 bases spanning the gap. The CDR3 is made up of 13 amino acids. From germline, CDR1 is WSHSY and CDR2 SAAADI. Sequenced material: naive CD4+ T cells sorted from blood. Subset described: CD45RA+ positively selected. The rearrangement links TRBV10-2 to TRBJ1-3, with D uncertain. The sequence was obtained from a man between 18 and 29 years old in good health. The CDR3 nucleotides are TGCGCCAGCAGTGAGGGCAGGGGAAACACCATATATTTT. Protein sequence: CASSEGRGNTIYF.